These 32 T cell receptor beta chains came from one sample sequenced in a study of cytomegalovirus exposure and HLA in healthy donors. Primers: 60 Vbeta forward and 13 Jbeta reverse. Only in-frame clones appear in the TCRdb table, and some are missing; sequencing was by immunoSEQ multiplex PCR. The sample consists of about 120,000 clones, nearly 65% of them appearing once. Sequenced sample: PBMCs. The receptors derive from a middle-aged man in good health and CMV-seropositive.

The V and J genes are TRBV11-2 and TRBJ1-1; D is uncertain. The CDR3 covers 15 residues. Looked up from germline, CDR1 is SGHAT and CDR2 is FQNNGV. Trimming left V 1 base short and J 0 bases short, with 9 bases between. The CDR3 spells CASSLAWQMNTEAFF. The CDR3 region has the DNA TGTGCCAGCAGCTTAGCTTGGCAAATGAACACTGAAGCTTTCTTT.

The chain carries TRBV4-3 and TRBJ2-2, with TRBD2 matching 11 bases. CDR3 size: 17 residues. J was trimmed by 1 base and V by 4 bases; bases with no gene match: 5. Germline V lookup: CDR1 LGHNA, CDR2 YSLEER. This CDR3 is CASSRSGTSGNTGELFF. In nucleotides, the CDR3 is TGCGCCAGCAGCCGGTCCGGGACTAGCGGGAACACCGGGGAGCTGTTTTTT.

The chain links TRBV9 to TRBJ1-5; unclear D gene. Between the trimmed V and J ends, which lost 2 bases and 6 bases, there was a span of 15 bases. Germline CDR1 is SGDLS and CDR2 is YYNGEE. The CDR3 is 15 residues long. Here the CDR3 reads CASSVGPGGSQPQHF. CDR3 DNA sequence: TGTGCCAGCAGCGTCGGGCCCGGAGGAAGTCAGCCCCAGCATTTT.

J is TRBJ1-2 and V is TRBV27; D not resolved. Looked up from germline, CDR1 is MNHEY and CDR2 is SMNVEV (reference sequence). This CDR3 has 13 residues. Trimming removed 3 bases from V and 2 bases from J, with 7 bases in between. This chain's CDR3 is CASSFSVNYGYTF. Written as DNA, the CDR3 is TGTGCCAGCAGTTTTTCAGTAAACTATGGCTACACCTTC.

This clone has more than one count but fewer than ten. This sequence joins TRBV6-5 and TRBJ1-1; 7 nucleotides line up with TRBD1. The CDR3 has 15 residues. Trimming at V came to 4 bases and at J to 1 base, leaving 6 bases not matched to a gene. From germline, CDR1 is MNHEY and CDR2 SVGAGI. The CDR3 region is CASSFTGASNTEAFF. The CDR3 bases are TGTGCCAGCAGTTTCACAGGGGCTTCGAACACTGAAGCTTTCTTT.

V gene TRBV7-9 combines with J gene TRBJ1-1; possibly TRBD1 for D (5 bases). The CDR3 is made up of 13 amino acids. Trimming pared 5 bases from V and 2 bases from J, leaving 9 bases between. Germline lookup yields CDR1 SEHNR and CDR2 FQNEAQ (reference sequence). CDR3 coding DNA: TGTGCCAGCAGCGACGACAGCAACACTGAAGCTTTCTTT. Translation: CASSDDSNTEAFF.

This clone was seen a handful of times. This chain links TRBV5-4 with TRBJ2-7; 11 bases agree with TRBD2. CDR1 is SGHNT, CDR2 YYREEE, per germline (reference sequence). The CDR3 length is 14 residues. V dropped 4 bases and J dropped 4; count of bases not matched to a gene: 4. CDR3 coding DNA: TGTGCCAGCAGCGGGGGACTAGCGGCTTACGAGCAGTACTTC. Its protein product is CASSGGLAAYEQYF.

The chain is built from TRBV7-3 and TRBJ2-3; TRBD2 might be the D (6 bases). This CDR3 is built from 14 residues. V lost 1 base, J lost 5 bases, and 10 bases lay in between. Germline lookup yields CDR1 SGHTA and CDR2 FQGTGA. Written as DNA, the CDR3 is TGTGCCAGCAGCTTAAGTAGCGGCGTAGATACGCAGTATTTT. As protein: CASSLSSGVDTQYF.

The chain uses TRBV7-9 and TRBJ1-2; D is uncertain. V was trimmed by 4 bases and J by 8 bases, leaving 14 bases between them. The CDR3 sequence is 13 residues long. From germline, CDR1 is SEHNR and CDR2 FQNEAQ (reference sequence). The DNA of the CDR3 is TGTGCCAGCAGCTACCCGCTGGCGGAGGGCTACACCTTC. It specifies CASSYPLAEGYTF. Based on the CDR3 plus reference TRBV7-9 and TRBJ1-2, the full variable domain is DTGVSQNPRHKITKRGQNVTFRCDPISEHNRLYWYRQTLGQGPEFLTYFQNEAQLEKSRLLSDRFSAERPKGSFSTLEIQRTEQGDSAMYLCASSYPLAEGYTFGSGTRLTVV.

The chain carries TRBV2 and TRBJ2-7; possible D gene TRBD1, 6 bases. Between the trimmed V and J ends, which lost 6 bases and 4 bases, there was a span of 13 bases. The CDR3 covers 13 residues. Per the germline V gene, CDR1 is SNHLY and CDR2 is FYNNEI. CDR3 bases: TGTGCCAGCAGCGAAACACAGGGATACGAGCAGTACTTC. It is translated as CASSETQGYEQYF. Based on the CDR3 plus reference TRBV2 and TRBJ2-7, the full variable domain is EPEVTQTPSHQVTQMGQEVILRCVPISNHLYFYWYRQILGQKVEFLVSFYNNEISEKSEIFDDQFSVERPDGSNFTLKIRSTKLEDSAMYFCASSETQGYEQYFGPGTRLTVT.

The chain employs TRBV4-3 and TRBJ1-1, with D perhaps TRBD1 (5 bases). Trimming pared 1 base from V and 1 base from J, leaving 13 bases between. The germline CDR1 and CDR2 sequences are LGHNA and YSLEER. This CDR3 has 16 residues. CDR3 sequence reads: CASSQAQTDTNTEAFF. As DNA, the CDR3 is TGCGCCAGCAGCCAAGCTCAGACAGACACGAACACTGAAGCTTTCTTT.

The CDR3 spells CASSSGGTGRNTGELFF. The CDR3 DNA reads as TGCGCCAGCAGCTCGGGGGGGACAGGGCGAAACACCGGGGAGCTGTTTTTT. J is TRBJ2-2 and V is TRBV5-1; TRBD1 might be the D (9 bases). The germline V gene has CDR1 SGHRS and CDR2 YFSETQ. The CDR3 has 17 residues. Trimming pared 3 bases from V and 2 bases from J, leaving 17 bases between.

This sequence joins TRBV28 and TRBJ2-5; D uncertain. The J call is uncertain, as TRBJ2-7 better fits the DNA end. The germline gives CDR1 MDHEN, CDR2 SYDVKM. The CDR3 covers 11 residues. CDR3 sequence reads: CASSLIYEQYF. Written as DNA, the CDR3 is TGTGCCAGCAGTTTAATCTACGAGCAGTACTTC.

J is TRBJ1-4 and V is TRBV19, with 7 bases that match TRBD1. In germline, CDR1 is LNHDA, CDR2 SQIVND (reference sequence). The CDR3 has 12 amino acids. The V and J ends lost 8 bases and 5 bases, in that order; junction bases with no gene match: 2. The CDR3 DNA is TGTGCCAGTTCGGACAGGAATGAAAAACTGTTTTTT. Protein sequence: CASSDRNEKLFF.

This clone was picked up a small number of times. This chain's CDR3 is CASSIRGKLFF. DNA for the CDR3: TGTGCCAGTAGTATCCGAGGAAAACTGTTTTTT. The chain is built from TRBV19 and TRBJ1-4; no clear D. CDR3 size: 11 residues. Germline CDR1 LNHDA, CDR2 SQIVND (reference sequence). V lost 3 bases and J lost 10, with 6 bases in between.

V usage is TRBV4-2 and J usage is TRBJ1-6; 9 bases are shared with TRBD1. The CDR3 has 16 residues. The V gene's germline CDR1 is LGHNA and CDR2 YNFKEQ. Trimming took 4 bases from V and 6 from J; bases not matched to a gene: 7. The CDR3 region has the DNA TGTGCCAGCAGCCGGGAGGGGACAGGGTCTAATTCACCCCTCCACTTT. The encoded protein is CASSREGTGSNSPLHF.

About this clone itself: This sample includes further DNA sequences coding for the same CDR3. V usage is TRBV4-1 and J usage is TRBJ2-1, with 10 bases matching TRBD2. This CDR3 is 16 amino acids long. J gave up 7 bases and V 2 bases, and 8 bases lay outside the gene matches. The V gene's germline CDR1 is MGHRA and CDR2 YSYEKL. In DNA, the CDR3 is TGCGCCAGCAGCCAACCTCTAGCGGGAGCAGGGAATGAGCAGTTCTTC. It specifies CASSQPLAGAGNEQFF.

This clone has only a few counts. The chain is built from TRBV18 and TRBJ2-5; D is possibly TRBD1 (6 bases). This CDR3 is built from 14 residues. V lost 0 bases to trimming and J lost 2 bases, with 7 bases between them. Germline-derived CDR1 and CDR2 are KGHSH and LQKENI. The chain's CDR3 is CASSPPGQQETQYF. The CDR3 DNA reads TGTGCCAGCTCACCACCCGGACAGCAAGAGACCCAGTACTTC.

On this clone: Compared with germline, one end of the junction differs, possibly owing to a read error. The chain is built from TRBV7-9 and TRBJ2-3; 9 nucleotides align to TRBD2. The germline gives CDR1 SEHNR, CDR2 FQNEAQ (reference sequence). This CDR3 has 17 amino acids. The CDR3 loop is CSSSYLSGGLSTDTQYF. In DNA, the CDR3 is TGTTCCAGCAGCTACCTTAGCGGGGGCCTTAGCACAGATACGCAGTATTTT.

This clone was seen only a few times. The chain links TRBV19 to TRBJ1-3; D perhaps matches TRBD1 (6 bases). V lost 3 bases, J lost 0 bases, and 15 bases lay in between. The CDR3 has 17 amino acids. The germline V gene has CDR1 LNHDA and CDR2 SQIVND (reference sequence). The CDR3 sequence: CASSIEGGAYSGNTIYF. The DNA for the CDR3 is TGTGCCAGTAGTATCGAAGGGGGGGCCTACTCTGGAAACACCATATATTTT.

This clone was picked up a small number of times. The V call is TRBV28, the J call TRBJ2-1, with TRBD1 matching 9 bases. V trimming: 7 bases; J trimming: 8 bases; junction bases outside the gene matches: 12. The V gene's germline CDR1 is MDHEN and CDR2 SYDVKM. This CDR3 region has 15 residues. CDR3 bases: TGTGCCAGCACTCCTAGGACAGGGGTAATTGATGAGCAGTTCTTC. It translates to CASTPRTGVIDEQFF.

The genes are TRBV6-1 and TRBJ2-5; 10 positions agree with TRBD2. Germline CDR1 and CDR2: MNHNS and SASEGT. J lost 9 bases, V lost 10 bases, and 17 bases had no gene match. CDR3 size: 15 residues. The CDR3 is CATFRGTSEDGAQYF. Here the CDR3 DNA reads TGTGCCACCTTCCGCGGGACTAGCGAGGATGGGGCCCAGTACTTC.

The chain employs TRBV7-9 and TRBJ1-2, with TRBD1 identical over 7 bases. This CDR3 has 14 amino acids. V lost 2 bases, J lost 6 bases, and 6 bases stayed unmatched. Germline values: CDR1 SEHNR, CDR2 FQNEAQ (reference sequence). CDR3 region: CASSLSGQAHGYTF. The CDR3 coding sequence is TGTGCCAGCAGCTTATCTGGACAGGCCCATGGCTACACCTTC.

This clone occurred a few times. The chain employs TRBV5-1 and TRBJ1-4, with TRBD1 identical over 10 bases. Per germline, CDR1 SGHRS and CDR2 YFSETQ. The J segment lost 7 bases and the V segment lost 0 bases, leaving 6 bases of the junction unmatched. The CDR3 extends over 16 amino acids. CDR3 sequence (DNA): TGCGCCAGCAGCTTGGCAGGGACAGGGGACGTTGAAAAACTGTTTTTT. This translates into CASSLAGTGDVEKLFF. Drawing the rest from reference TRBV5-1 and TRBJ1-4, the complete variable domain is KAGVTQTPRYLIKTRGQQVTLSCSPISGHRSVSWYQQTPGQGLQFLFEYFSETQRNKGNFPGRFSGRQFSNSRSEMNVSTLELGDSALYLCASSLAGTGDVEKLFFGSGTQLSVL.

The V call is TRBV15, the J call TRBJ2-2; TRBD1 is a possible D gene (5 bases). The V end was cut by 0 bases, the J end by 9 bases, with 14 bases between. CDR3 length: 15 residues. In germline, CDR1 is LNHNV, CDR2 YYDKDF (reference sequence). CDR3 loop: CATSRDGQGGRELFF. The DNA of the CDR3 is TGTGCCACCAGCAGAGACGGGCAGGGTGGACGGGAGCTGTTTTTT.

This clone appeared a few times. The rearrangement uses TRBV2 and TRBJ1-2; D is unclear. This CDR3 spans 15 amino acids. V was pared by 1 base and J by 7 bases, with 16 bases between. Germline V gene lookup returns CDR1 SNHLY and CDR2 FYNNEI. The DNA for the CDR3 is TGTGCCAGCAGTGAAGATACACCCCATTGGCTTGGCTACACCTTC. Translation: CASSEDTPHWLGYTF.

The CDR3 loop is CASRHTATNEKLFF. The CDR3 DNA follows: TGTGCCAGCAGGCACACCGCAACTAATGAAAAACTGTTTTTT. The chain links TRBV6-1 to TRBJ1-4; D is uncertain. V was trimmed by 6 bases and J by 0 bases, leaving 8 bases between them. The CDR3 sequence is 14 residues long. Germline lookup yields CDR1 MNHNS and CDR2 SASEGT.

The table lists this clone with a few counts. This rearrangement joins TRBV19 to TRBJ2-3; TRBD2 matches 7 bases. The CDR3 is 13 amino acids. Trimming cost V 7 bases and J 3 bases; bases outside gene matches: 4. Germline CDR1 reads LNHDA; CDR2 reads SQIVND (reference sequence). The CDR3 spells CASTGGGTDTQYF. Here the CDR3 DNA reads TGTGCCAGTACGGGGGGAGGGACAGATACGCAGTATTTT.

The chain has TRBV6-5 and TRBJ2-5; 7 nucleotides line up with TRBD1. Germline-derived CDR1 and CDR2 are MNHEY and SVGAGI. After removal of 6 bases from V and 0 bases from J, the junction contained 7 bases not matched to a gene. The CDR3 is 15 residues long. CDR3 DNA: TGTGCCAGCAGCCCCGGGACAGTATACCAAGAGACCCAGTACTTC. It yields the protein CASSPGTVYQETQYF.

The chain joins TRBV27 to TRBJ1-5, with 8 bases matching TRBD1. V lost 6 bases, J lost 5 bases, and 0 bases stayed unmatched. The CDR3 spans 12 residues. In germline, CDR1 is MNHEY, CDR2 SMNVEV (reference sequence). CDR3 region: CASRDRDQPQHF. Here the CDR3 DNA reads TGTGCCAGCAGGGACAGGGATCAGCCCCAGCATTTT.

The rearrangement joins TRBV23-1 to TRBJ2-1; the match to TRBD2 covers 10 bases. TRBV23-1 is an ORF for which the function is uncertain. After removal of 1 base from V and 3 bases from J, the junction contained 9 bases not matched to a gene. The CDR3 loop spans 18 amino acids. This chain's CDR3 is CASSQLSASGSYYNEQFF. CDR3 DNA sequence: TGCGCCAGCAGTCAATTATCGGCTAGCGGGAGTTACTACAATGAGCAGTTCTTC.

CDR3 amino acids: CASSLALVDTQYF. DNA of the CDR3: TGTGCCAGCAGCTTAGCTCTTGTAGATACGCAGTATTTT. V usage is TRBV11-3 and J usage is TRBJ2-3; no firm D call. This CDR3 is 13 amino acids long. Trimming removed 1 base at V and 5 bases at J, with 7 bases between. Germline-derived CDR1 and CDR2 are SGHNT and YENEEA.